The 12 T cell receptor beta chains below come from one sample, sequenced in a study of identical twins. MiXCR, run by TCRdb on the 5' RACE reads, gives a single entry per CDR3 protein. The table shows hundreds of thousands of distinct CDR3 sequences, with approximately 13% occurring only once. These data also featured in a second study, about yellow fever vaccine responses in identical twins.

What was sequenced was PBMCs. Receptors were obtained from a woman between 18 and 29 years old in good health.

J is TRBJ2-5 and V is TRBV24-1; TRBD1 matches 7 bases. Germline CDR1 KGHDR, CDR2 SFDVKD. The CDR3 is 12 residues long. Losses at the gene ends were 6 bases for V and 4 bases for J; bases not matched to a gene: 1. Here the CDR3 reads CATSPGGETQYF. CDR3 in DNA: TGTGCCACCAGTCCAGGGGGAGAGACCCAGTACTTC.

The rearrangement uses TRBV7-7 and TRBJ2-5, with D tentatively TRBD1 or TRBD2 (6 bases each). CDR1 and CDR2 (germline): SSHAT, FNYEAQ (reference sequence). The CDR3 runs to 15 residues. V shed 6 bases and J shed 1 base, with 15 bases lying between them. The CDR3 spells CASSYQGGGQETQYF. The CDR3 DNA is TGTGCCAGCAGTTATCAAGGGGGAGGCCAAGAGACCCAGTACTTC.

V gene TRBV28 combines with J gene TRBJ2-1; D is perhaps TRBD1 (5 bases). Germline assignment: CDR1 MDHEN and CDR2 SYDVKM. The V gene lost 7 bases and the J gene lost 3 bases, with 16 bases spanning the gap. The CDR3 loop spans 15 amino acids. The CDR3 DNA sequence: TGTGCCAGCAACAGACTTGACAGCAACTACAATGAGCAGTTCTTC. The encoded protein is CASNRLDSNYNEQFF.

This clonotype came up a few times. The J gene is TRBJ1-6, the V gene TRBV2; D remains unclear. This CDR3 is built from 14 residues. Germline V lookup: CDR1 SNHLY, CDR2 FYNNEI. With 8 bases removed from V and 7 bases from J, the gap between germline ends came to 15 bases. The DNA of the CDR3 is TGTGCCAGCCGAGACGGGGTAGGAAATTCACCCCTCCACTTT. This sequence encodes CASRDGVGNSPLHF.

V is TRBV3-1 and J is TRBJ2-3; either TRBD1 or TRBD2 may supply D (6 bases each). Trimming stripped 2 bases from V and 1 base from J, with 10 bases between. The CDR3 extends over 15 amino acids. CDR1 is LGHDT, CDR2 YNNKEL, per germline (reference sequence). The CDR3 protein is CASSQPGAGTDTQYF. In DNA form, the CDR3 reads TGTGCCAGCAGCCAACCGGGGGCCGGCACAGATACGCAGTATTTT.

This clonotype was detected only a few times. This chain joins TRBV20-1 and TRBJ2-2; D remains unclear. The V gene's germline CDR1 is DFQATT and CDR2 SNEGSKA (reference sequence). V lost 6 bases, J lost 0 bases, and 8 bases lay in between. This CDR3 is built from 13 residues. This CDR3 reads CSALLSNTGELFF. In nucleotides, the CDR3 is TGCAGTGCCCTACTCTCGAACACCGGGGAGCTGTTTTTT.

This chain joins TRBV9 and TRBJ1-2, with D perhaps matching TRBD1 (6 bases). The germline CDR1 and CDR2 sequences are SGDLS and YYNGEE. The CDR3 has 15 residues. Trimming removed 0 bases from V and 4 bases from J, with 13 bases in between. In nucleotides, the CDR3 is TGTGCCAGCAGCGTAGATGCAGGGGAGATCTATGGCTACACCTTC. This codes for CASSVDAGEIYGYTF. The full variable domain, its missing parts supplied by reference TRBV9 and TRBJ1-2, is DSGVTQTPKHLITATGQRVTLRCSPRSGDLSVYWYQQSLDQGLQFLIQYYNGEERAKGNILERFSAQQFPDLHSELNLSSLELGDSALYFCASSVDAGEIYGYTFGSGTRLTVV.

This clonotype was observed a few times. J is TRBJ2-1 and V is TRBV11-3; 11 bases are a match to TRBD2. V was pared by 5 bases and J by 0 bases, with 18 bases of the junction left unmatched. Per germline, CDR1 SGHNT and CDR2 YENEEA. The CDR3 extends over 21 amino acids. The CDR3 protein is CASSHTQLAGETLSSYNEQFF. The CDR3 DNA is TGTGCCAGCAGCCATACCCAACTAGCGGGAGAGACCTTGAGCTCCTACAATGAGCAGTTCTTC.

The sample holds many counts of this clonotype. The chain couples TRBV7-9 to TRBJ2-7; no clear D gene. The length of the CDR3 is 15 residues. V was cut by 5 bases and J by 2 bases, with 16 bases left in between. The V gene's germline CDR1 is SEHNR and CDR2 FQNEAQ (reference sequence). CDR3 bases: TGTGCCAGCAGCCTTGGGCCAGGTGGAACCTACGAGCAGTACTTC. The encoded protein is CASSLGPGGTYEQYF.

CDR3 sequence (DNA): TGTGCCACCAGCAGAGTGCCCGGGACAGGTGTGACCGGGGAGCTGTTTTTT. Translated, it gives CATSRVPGTGVTGELFF. The chain employs TRBV15 and TRBJ2-2; 8 bases agree with TRBD1. The germline V gene encodes CDR1 LNHNV and CDR2 YYDKDF (reference sequence). The V segment lost 1 base and the J segment 5 bases; nucleotides outside the gene matches: 9. The CDR3 loop spans 17 amino acids.

Many counts were recorded for this clonotype. This chain uses TRBV20-1 with TRBJ2-2; D perhaps matches TRBD1 (6 bases). Germline-derived CDR1 and CDR2 are DFQATT and SNEGSKA (reference sequence). V gave up 3 bases and J gave up 0 bases, with 17 bases separating them. The CDR3 is 17 amino acids. For the CDR3, the DNA is TGCAGTGCTAGGTCCCGGAGACAGGCGACGAACACCGGGGAGCTGTTTTTT. This translates into CSARSRRQATNTGELFF.

This chain joins TRBV24-1 and TRBJ2-1; no clear D. Deletions cut 1 base from V and 4 bases from J, with 7 bases between. The CDR3 is made up of 14 amino acids. Germline V lookup: CDR1 KGHDR, CDR2 SFDVKD. The CDR3 here is CATSDFLGYNEQFF. DNA for the CDR3: TGTGCCACCAGTGATTTTCTGGGTTACAATGAGCAGTTCTTC.